Each of the 31 T cell receptor beta chains below was sequenced from the same sample in a study of blood T cells in healthy people across ages (dated by TCRdb to between 2014 and 2017). Libraries came from 5' RACE. The listed sequencing device is Illumina HiSeq 2500. A second PCR of about 6 to 12 cycles was run with a J-beta primer mix and a sample-barcoded 5' primer. TCRdb's own reprocessing of the public reads used fastp at Q25 and MiXCR and kept productive beta chains. A single entry per CDR3 protein holds the most common genes and DNA from its merged rows. A total of over 1,500,000 distinct CDR3 sequences appear in this sample, about 50% of them only once. 2.1% of the sample is in the top ten clones. The specimen sequenced was blood. Receptor source: a woman in her 40s in good health.

This clonotype appeared a few times. The rearrangement joins TRBV20-1 to TRBJ2-5, with D possibly matching TRBD2 (7 bases). Germline V gene data show CDR1 as DFQATT and CDR2 as SNEGSKA (reference sequence). The V gene lost 6 bases and the J gene lost 1 base, with 15 bases spanning the gap. This CDR3 region has 14 residues. CDR3 protein: CSARGGTTQETQYF. CDR3 in DNA: TGCAGTGCCCGAGGGGGGACTACCCAAGAGACCCAGTACTTC.

The rearrangement joins TRBV20-1 to TRBJ2-7; 7 bases fit TRBD1. V was pared by 5 bases and J by 7 bases, with 11 bases of the junction left unmatched. The length of the CDR3 is 13 residues. CDR1 and CDR2 from the germline V gene are DFQATT and SNEGSKA (reference sequence). As DNA, the CDR3 is TGCAGTGCTCGGAAGAACAGGGGTGGGGAGCAGTACTTC. This codes for CSARKNRGGEQYF.

This rearrangement joins TRBV29-1 to TRBJ2-5; 7 bases are a match to TRBD1. There are 13 residues in the CDR3. V trimming: 4 bases; J trimming: 2 bases; junction bases outside the gene matches: 4. Germline V gene sequence: CDR1 SQVTM, CDR2 ANQGSEA. CDR3 loop: CSVGMTGQETQYF. The CDR3 nucleotides read TGCAGCGTTGGGATGACAGGGCAAGAGACCCAGTACTTC.

In nucleotides, the CDR3 is TGTGCCAGCAGTGATCTTCGTCGCCGAGGGGGCGCAACGCCCCAGCATTTT. Its protein product is CASSDLRRRGGATPQHF. This rearrangement joins TRBV2 to TRBJ1-5; 7 bases align to TRBD1. Germline values: CDR1 SNHLY, CDR2 FYNNEI. The V gene end was trimmed by 3 bases and the J gene end by 9 bases; junction bases not matched to a gene: 17. The CDR3 loop spans 17 amino acids. The entire variable domain, with the rest obtained from reference TRBV2 and TRBJ1-5, is as follows: EPEVTQTPSHQVTQMGQEVILRCVPISNHLYFYWYRQILGQKVEFLVSFYNNEISEKSEIFDDQFSVERPDGSNFTLKIRSTKLEDSAMYFCASSDLRRRGGATPQHFGDGTRLSIL.

This clonotype was counted a few times. The chain recombines TRBV28 with TRBJ2-7; TRBD1 might be the D (6 bases). This CDR3 is 14 amino acids long. CDR1 and CDR2 (germline): MDHEN, SYDVKM. V lost 5 bases and J 1 base, leaving 12 bases between the germline ends. The CDR3 protein is CASSPWTESYEQYF. The CDR3 DNA is TGTGCCAGCAGTCCCTGGACAGAATCCTACGAGCAGTACTTC.

The rearrangement joins TRBV6-5 to TRBJ2-3; 8 nucleotides align to TRBD1. CDR1 is MNHEY and CDR2 is SVGAGI in the germline V gene. Germline trimming cut 6 bases from V and 6 bases from J; bases unmatched to any gene: 14. The CDR3 runs 16 residues. This CDR3 is CASSSSRGPTDDTQYF. The CDR3 coding sequence is TGTGCCAGCAGCTCTTCCAGGGGGCCGACCGACGATACGCAGTATTTT.

This clonotype was found a few times. The chain uses TRBV13 and TRBJ2-5; 8 bases fit TRBD1. The V and J ends lost 4 bases and 5 bases, in that order; junction bases with no gene match: 6. CDR1 is PRHDT and CDR2 is FYEKMQ in the germline V gene (reference sequence). This CDR3 region has 14 residues. CDR3 coding DNA: TGTGCCAGCAGCTCGGAGGACAGGGCTGAGACCCAGTACTTC. Its protein is CASSSEDRAETQYF.

The chain combines TRBV28 with TRBJ2-7; TRBD1 is a possible D gene (6 bases). The V gene lost 3 bases and the J gene lost 4 bases, with 19 bases spanning the gap. The CDR3 covers 16 residues. Germline V lookup: CDR1 MDHEN, CDR2 SYDVKM. DNA for the CDR3: TGTGCCAGCAGTTTTGCGACGGAAAGAGGGGGTTACGAGCAGTACTTC. Its protein product is CASSFATERGGYEQYF.

The table lists this clonotype with a few counts. The chain uses TRBV20-1 and TRBJ2-4, with a weak D call TRBD2 (7 bases). Germline V lookup: CDR1 DFQATT, CDR2 SNEGSKA (reference sequence). This CDR3 has 15 residues. V was clipped by 5 bases and J by 6 bases, with 20 bases between them. The CDR3, as DNA: TGCAGTGCTCCCGCCACCGGGGGGCGGGGAAACATTCAGTACTTC. Amino acids: CSAPATGGRGNIQYF.

In this sample, this clonotype turned up a few times. The rearrangement joins TRBV29-1 to TRBJ1-2; TRBD1 is a possible D gene (5 bases). The CDR3 runs to 11 residues. V lost 8 bases, J lost 8 bases, and 15 bases lay in between. Germline V gene sequence: CDR1 SQVTM, CDR2 ANQGSEA. The CDR3 spells CSPLGRDGYTF. DNA of the CDR3: TGCAGCCCGCTGGGGAGGGACGGCTACACCTTC. Full variable domain (rest looked up from reference TRBV29-1 and TRBJ1-2): SAVISQKPSRDICQRGTSLTIQCQVDSQVTMMFWYRQQPGQSLTLIATANQGSEATYESGFVIDKFPISRPNLTFSTLTVSNMSPEDSSIYLCSPLGRDGYTFGSGTRLTVV.

The rearrangement joins TRBV3-1 to TRBJ1-6; D uncertain. CDR3 length equals 16 residues. With 4 bases removed from V and 2 bases from J, the gap between germline ends came to 12 bases. Germline CDR1 reads LGHDT; CDR2 reads YNNKEL (reference sequence). CDR3 nucleotides: TGTGCCAGCAGCCCGGAGAACCCACCCTATAATTCACCCCTCCACTTT. Translated, it gives CASSPENPPYNSPLHF.

This clonotype was seen a handful of times. This chain connects TRBV4-3 to TRBJ1-2; D is undetermined. The CDR3 is 13 residues long. Trimming removed 1 base at V and 7 bases at J, with 10 bases between. In germline, CDR1 is LGHNA, CDR2 YSLEER. The CDR3 bases are TGCGCCAGCAGCCAAGGCAACTCCCGTGGCTACACCTTC. Its protein is CASSQGNSRGYTF.

The chain links TRBV5-1 to TRBJ2-5; 7 bases map to TRBD2. The CDR3 has 14 residues. V lost 5 bases, J lost 1 base, and 5 bases stayed unmatched. Germline lookup yields CDR1 SGHRS and CDR2 YFSETQ. CDR3 nucleotide sequence: TGCGCCAGCAGTTCGCAGCGGGGCCAAGAGACCCAGTACTTC. The encoded protein is CASSSQRGQETQYF.

This clonotype was detected a few times. The J gene is TRBJ2-1, the V gene TRBV7-2; TRBD2 agrees at 8 bases. Looked up from germline, CDR1 is SGHTA and CDR2 is FQGNSA. J gave up 1 base and V 5 bases, and 7 bases lay outside the gene matches. This CDR3 has 16 residues. CDR3 amino acids: CASSPYSGGSYNEQFF. CDR3 sequence (DNA): TGTGCCAGCAGCCCATACAGCGGGGGTTCCTACAATGAGCAGTTCTTC.

The chain links TRBV29-1 to TRBJ2-1; TRBD2 matches at 8 bases. This CDR3 has 12 residues. The germline V gene has CDR1 SQVTM and CDR2 ANQGSEA. V shed 4 bases and J 8 bases; nucleotides not matched to a gene: 4. CDR3 residues: CSVGRGGDEQFF. CDR3 bases: TGCAGCGTTGGCCGGGGGGGCGATGAGCAGTTCTTC.

This clonotype was recorded a few times. This rearrangement joins TRBV12-3 or TRBV12-4 to TRBJ2-1; TRBD1 might be the D (5 bases). Trimming left V 2 bases short and J 4 bases short, with 15 bases between. The length of the CDR3 is 16 residues. Here the CDR3 DNA reads TGTGCCAGCAGTTTATGGCTTCTTAAGGGGTACAATGAGCAGTTCTTC. Translation gives CASSLWLLKGYNEQFF.

This clonotype came up a few times. The chain joins TRBV12-3 or TRBV12-4 to TRBJ2-5; 12 bases fit TRBD2. Losses at the gene ends were 5 bases for V and 0 bases for J; bases not matched to a gene: 4. This CDR3 region has 16 residues. The CDR3 DNA is TGTGCCAGCAGTCCTAGCGGGGGGGCCTACCAAGAGACCCAGTACTTC. This gives the protein CASSPSGGAYQETQYF.

This rearrangement joins TRBV28 to TRBJ1-2; 7 positions match TRBD1. CDR1 and CDR2 from the germline V gene are MDHEN and SYDVKM. J gave up 3 bases and V 8 bases, and 15 bases lay outside the gene matches. The CDR3 runs 16 residues. CDR3 sequence reads: CASARQGGFLDYGYTF. The DNA of the CDR3 is TGTGCCAGCGCTCGACAGGGTGGCTTCCTCGACTATGGCTACACCTTC.

This clonotype turned up a few times. J is TRBJ2-5 and V is TRBV7-8; 9 bases align to TRBD1. The CDR3 is made up of 15 amino acids. The J segment lost 5 bases and the V segment lost 2 bases, leaving 6 bases of the junction unmatched. Germline V gene lookup returns CDR1 SGHVS and CDR2 FQNEAQ. In DNA, the CDR3 is TGTGCCAGCAGCTTAATTACAGGGGGCTTGGAGACCCAGTACTTC. Translation: CASSLITGGLETQYF.

In its sample, this clonotype was seen a few times. The chain is built from TRBV7-2 and TRBJ2-7, with TRBD1 matching over 8 bases. The CDR3 consists of 16 residues. V trimming: 4 bases; J trimming: 4 bases; junction bases outside the gene matches: 12. Germline values: CDR1 SGHTA, CDR2 FQGNSA. The DNA for the CDR3 is TGTGCCAGCAGCTCCATGGACAGGGTCATACCTTACGAGCAGTACTTC. Amino acids: CASSSMDRVIPYEQYF. Together with reference TRBV7-2 and TRBJ2-7, the CDR3 gives the full variable domain: GAGVSQSPSNKVTEKGKDVELRCDPISGHTALYWYRQSLGQGLEFLIYFQGNSAPDKSGLPSDRFSAERTGGSVSTLTIQRTQQEDSAVYLCASSSMDRVIPYEQYFGPGTRLTVT.

The V gene is TRBV28, the J gene TRBJ1-2, with D possibly TRBD1 on 6 matching bases. The germline V gene encodes CDR1 MDHEN and CDR2 SYDVKM. The CDR3 has 14 residues. V lost 6 bases to trimming and J lost 1 base, with 12 bases between them. CDR3 coding DNA: TGTGCCAGCAGAGAACAGGGACGTAACTATGGCTACACCTTC. Encoded protein: CASREQGRNYGYTF.

The J gene is TRBJ2-1, the V gene TRBV27; D is possibly TRBD1 (7 bases). The CDR3 loop spans 15 amino acids. Trimming shortened V by 6 bases and J by 5 bases, and 17 bases separated the two germline ends. Germline CDR1 and CDR2: MNHEY and SMNVEV (reference sequence). The CDR3 sequence is CASRTHRGGHNEQFF. The DNA for the CDR3 is TGTGCCAGCAGAACTCACAGGGGAGGCCACAATGAGCAGTTCTTC.

A few counts support this clonotype. The J gene is TRBJ2-1, the V gene TRBV29-1; 9 bases agree with TRBD1. Germline trimming cut 4 bases from V and 9 bases from J; bases unmatched to any gene: 7. The CDR3 loop spans 13 amino acids. Per germline, CDR1 SQVTM and CDR2 ANQGSEA. Here the CDR3 reads CSVAGTGITEQFF. The CDR3 DNA sequence: TGCAGCGTTGCAGGGACAGGGATCACTGAGCAGTTCTTC.

The chain has TRBV29-1 and TRBJ2-5, with a weak D call TRBD1 (5 bases). The CDR3 runs to 16 residues. Germline CDR1 SQVTM, CDR2 ANQGSEA. The V end was cut by 2 bases, the J end by 11 bases, with 27 bases between. For the CDR3, the DNA is TGCAGCGTTGAACCAAGGACACTGGAGAACGCCTACAAGCAGTACTTC. As protein: CSVEPRTLENAYKQYF.

The chain combines TRBV20-1 with TRBJ2-5; 9 bases match TRBD1. Germline CDR1 is DFQATT and CDR2 is SNEGSKA (reference sequence). The CDR3 consists of 15 residues. Trimming took 0 bases from V and 2 from J; bases not matched to a gene: 4. CDR3 DNA: TGCAGTGCTAGAGATCTGGACAGGGGTCAAGAGACCCAGTACTTC. Protein sequence: CSARDLDRGQETQYF.

J is TRBJ2-3 and V is TRBV5-1; 9 bases are a match to TRBD2. The CDR3 loop spans 16 amino acids. J lost 1 base, V lost 4 bases, and 7 bases had no gene match. The germline V gene encodes CDR1 SGHRS and CDR2 YFSETQ. The CDR3, as DNA: TGCGCCAGCAGCCCCAAGCGGGGGGCGGGCACAGATACGCAGTATTTT. It is translated as CASSPKRGAGTDTQYF.

The chain joins TRBV7-2 to TRBJ2-3; D is possibly TRBD1 or TRBD2 (6 bases each). The CDR3 sequence is 16 residues long. The V and J ends lost 1 base and 2 bases respectively, with 13 bases between them. Germline V gene sequence: CDR1 SGHTA, CDR2 FQGNSA. The CDR3 sequence is CASSLVQGGPTDTQYF. The CDR3 DNA reads TGTGCCAGCAGCTTAGTTCAAGGGGGGCCCACAGATACGCAGTATTTT. Based on the CDR3 plus reference TRBV7-2 and TRBJ2-3, the full variable domain is GAGVSQSPSNKVTEKGKDVELRCDPISGHTALYWYRQSLGQGLEFLIYFQGNSAPDKSGLPSDRFSAERTGGSVSTLTIQRTQQEDSAVYLCASSLVQGGPTDTQYFGPGTRLTVL.

The chain recombines TRBV6-6 with TRBJ2-2; maybe TRBD2 (5 bases). The V end was cut by 2 bases, the J end by 6 bases, with 13 bases between. This CDR3 has 15 residues. CDR1 and CDR2 from the germline V gene are MNHNY and SVGAGI (reference sequence). CDR3 sequence: CASSYRSEDAGELFF. The CDR3 DNA is TGTGCCAGCAGTTACCGGTCGGAGGATGCCGGGGAGCTGTTTTTT.

The chain uses TRBV28 and TRBJ1-4; the match to TRBD1 covers 8 bases. Germline V gene sequence: CDR1 MDHEN, CDR2 SYDVKM. There are 18 residues in the CDR3. The V gene end was trimmed by 6 bases and the J gene end by 1 base; junction bases not matched to a gene: 13. The CDR3 sequence: CASREDRDYQGTNEKLFF. The CDR3 DNA sequence: TGTGCCAGCAGAGAGGACAGGGATTATCAGGGAACTAATGAAAAACTGTTTTTT. The full variable domain, in which reference TRBV28 and TRBJ1-4 provide the parts outside the CDR3, is DVKVTQSSRYLVKRTGEKVFLECVQDMDHENMFWYRQDPGLGLRLIYFSYDVKMKEKGDIPEGYSVSREKKERFSLILESASTNQTSMYLCASREDRDYQGTNEKLFFGSGTQLSVL.

This clonotype appeared a few times. V usage is TRBV5-1 and J usage is TRBJ2-1; no clear D gene. The CDR3 sequence is 13 residues long. Deletions cut 1 base from V and 6 bases from J, with 8 bases between. In germline, CDR1 is SGHRS, CDR2 YFSETQ. The CDR3 protein is CASSLFMSNEQFF. CDR3 DNA: TGCGCCAGCAGCTTGTTCATGAGCAATGAGCAGTTCTTC.

V gene TRBV7-2 combines with J gene TRBJ2-1; 9 nucleotides align to TRBD2. Germline V lookup: CDR1 SGHTA, CDR2 FQGNSA. The CDR3 covers 14 residues. The V gene end was trimmed by 5 bases and the J gene end by 4 bases; junction bases not matched to a gene: 3. This CDR3 reads CASSRGGVYNEQFF. The CDR3 DNA follows: TGTGCCAGCAGCCGCGGGGGGGTTTACAATGAGCAGTTCTTC.